This T cell receptor (beta chain) originates from a study of beta chain features in type 1 diabetes. Study results and limitations: Naive, central memory and regulatory TCRB repertoires appeared more similar among patients than healthy donors. cDNA-based reads could over-represent cells with high TCR expression. PCR might favor shorter templates, equally in patients and controls.

Germline CDR1 is SEHNR and CDR2 is FQNEAQ (reference sequence). This CDR3 comprises 11 residues. The germline V and J ends were trimmed by 3 bases and 8 bases, with 5 bases remaining between them. Stem cell-like memory, regulatory, central memory and naive CD4+ cells were sorted via CD45RO/CCR7/CD25/CD127/CD95/CD27. Expressed TCRB transcripts were sequenced, since all the RNA that had been isolated was reverse transcribed. Some clones are missing from TCRdb's copy, which holds only in-frame ones; the method was immunoSEQ multiplex PCR. Of almost 350,000 clones listed, less than 9.5% are singletons. Comments on this clone: As yet, its antigen is unknown. A much larger clonotype is one base distant, so this may be a read error.

This TCR was sampled from a woman aged 18-35 years in good health. The sequenced sample consisted of central memory CD4+ T cells from blood. This chain uses TRBV7-9 with TRBJ2-1, with unresolved D. For the CDR3, the DNA is TGTGCCAGCAGCTTTTTCTATGAGCAGTTCTTC. Translating it yields CASSFFYEQFF. Together with reference TRBV7-9 and TRBJ2-1, the CDR3 gives the full variable domain: DTGVSQNPRHKITKRGQNVTFRCDPISEHNRLYWYRQTLGQGPEFLTYFQNEAQLEKSRLLSDRFSAERPKGSFSTLEIQRTEQGDSAMYLCASSFFYEQFFGPGTRLTVL.